This TCR beta chain was captured in a study of OX40 agonist ivuxolimab in advanced cancers. Comments on this clone: Its matching antigen is unknown.

Overall study findings and caveats: Relative to CD4+ cells, CD8+ T cells on average had more expanded clones. Near-lowest levels of clonal expansion characterized partial responders at 0.1-3.0 mg/kg.

Exclusion applied to patients with autoimmune disease history or systemic immunosuppression. Profiled with immunoSEQ multiplex PCR; TCRdb holds only in-frame clones, not every one. The table lists about 60,000 clones, over 90% of them singletons. The sequencing here drew on CD4+ or CD8+ T cells sorted from blood, taken in a trial of the OX40 agonist ivuxolimab. This receptor was obtained from an adult with an advanced solid tumor such as melanoma, head and neck, liver or kidney cancer.

The CDR3 region has the DNA TGTGCCAGCAGTGAAGGCGATACGCAGTATTTT. Protein product: CASSEGDTQYF. The chain uses TRBV6-1 and TRBJ2-3; no firm D call. V was trimmed by 1 base and J by 6 bases, leaving 2 bases between them. Germline V gene data show CDR1 as MNHNS and CDR2 as SASEGT. The CDR3 is made up of 11 amino acids.